These 9 T cell receptor beta chains came from one sample sequenced in a study of shared clonotypes between healthy human individuals. Using immunoSEQ multiplex PCR, the repertoire was profiled, and TCRdb retains in-frame clones only, with some absent. Of around 940,000 clones listed, over 75% are singletons. Sample: memory CD4+ T cells sorted from blood. The sample's subset: CD45RA-negative fraction. The receptors stem from a man aged 18 to 30 in good health.

V gene TRBV10-3 combines with J gene TRBJ2-4; perhaps TRBD2 as D (5 bases). The CDR3 is 15 amino acids. Germline CDR1 is ENHRY and CDR2 is SYGVKD. V was trimmed by 3 bases and J by 8 bases, leaving 17 bases between them. CDR3 coding DNA: TGTGCCATCAGTGACCCGGGAAGAAAAGCGGACATTCAGTACTTC. It translates to CAISDPGRKADIQYF.

The chain joins TRBV5-5 to TRBJ2-7; 8 nucleotides line up with TRBD1. This CDR3 spans 17 amino acids. Trimming cost V 1 base and J 2 bases; bases outside gene matches: 11. Germline CDR1 SGHKS, CDR2 YYEKEE (reference sequence). CDR3 sequence (DNA): TGTGCCAGCAGCTTGTTCGGGTGGACAGGGAGTACCTACGAGCAGTACTTC. Its translation: CASSLFGWTGSTYEQYF. The full variable domain, in which reference TRBV5-5 and TRBJ2-7 provide the parts outside the CDR3, is DAGVTQSPTHLIKTRGQQVTLRCSPISGHKSVSWYQQVLGQGPQFIFQYYEKEERGRGNFPDRFSARQFPNYSSELNVNALLLGDSALYLCASSLFGWTGSTYEQYFGPGTRLTVT.

The J gene is TRBJ2-7, the V gene TRBV18; D not certain. In germline, CDR1 is KGHSH, CDR2 LQKENI. The CDR3 has 12 residues. V was trimmed by 1 base and J by 6 bases, leaving 7 bases between them. The CDR3 here is CASSPRVGEQYF. In nucleotides, the CDR3 is TGTGCCAGCTCACCACGGGTAGGCGAGCAGTACTTC.

This chain connects TRBV19 to TRBJ1-5; TRBD1 matches at 12 bases. The CDR3 contains 14 residues. Germline CDR1 LNHDA, CDR2 SQIVND (reference sequence). With V trimmed by 5 bases and J by 5 bases, 1 base remained unmatched. The CDR3 DNA sequence: TGTGCCAGTAGTGGGACAGGGGGCCATCAGCCCCAGCATTTT. Amino acids: CASSGTGGHQPQHF. The complete variable domain, with remaining parts taken from reference TRBV19 and TRBJ1-5, reads DGGITQSPKYLFRKEGQNVTLSCEQNLNHDAMYWYRQDPGQGLRLIYYSQIVNDFQKGDIAEGYSVSREKKESFPLTVTSAQKNPTAFYLCASSGTGGHQPQHFGDGTRLSIL.

V is TRBV25-1 and J is TRBJ1-6, with a weak D call TRBD1 (5 bases). Trimming removed 6 bases from V and 7 bases from J, with 13 bases in between. The CDR3 is made up of 14 amino acids. Germline V gene sequence: CDR1 MGHDK, CDR2 SYGVNS. As DNA, the CDR3 is TGTGCCAGCAGGGAGTTGGGGGTCAATTCACCCCTCCACTTT. This gives the protein CASRELGVNSPLHF.

About this clone: This sample also contains other DNA sequences that code for the same CDR3. The CDR3 DNA reads TGCGCCAGCAGCTTGGCCTCGGGCTACGAGCAGTACTTC. Its translation: CASSLASGYEQYF. The V call is TRBV5-1, the J call TRBJ2-7; D call uncertain. The V gene's germline CDR1 is SGHRS and CDR2 YFSETQ. Deletions cut 0 bases from V and 3 bases from J, with 7 bases between. The CDR3 runs to 13 residues.

The chain has TRBV4-2 and TRBJ2-1; maybe TRBD2 (6 bases). Deletions cut 3 bases from V and 0 bases from J, with 9 bases between. The CDR3 runs to 15 residues. Germline lookup yields CDR1 LGHNA and CDR2 YNFKEQ. The CDR3 DNA sequence: TGTGCCAGCAGCCAGCTCGGGAGCTCCTACAATGAGCAGTTCTTC. It translates to CASSQLGSSYNEQFF.

V is TRBV27 and J is TRBJ2-1, with TRBD2 matching 8 bases. Germline CDR1 is MNHEY and CDR2 is SMNVEV (reference sequence). This CDR3 contains 13 residues. J was trimmed by 7 bases and V by 8 bases; bases with no gene match: 7. CDR3 sequence reads: CASGRSGGNEQFF. As DNA, the CDR3 is TGTGCCAGCGGGAGGAGCGGGGGTAATGAGCAGTTCTTC.

V usage is TRBV7-2 and J usage is TRBJ2-3; 11 nucleotides agree with TRBD2. CDR3 length: 16 amino acids. CDR1 is SGHTA and CDR2 is FQGNSA in the germline V gene. The V segment lost 2 bases and the J segment 6 bases; nucleotides outside the gene matches: 7. The CDR3 DNA follows: TGTGCCAGCAGCTTACGAGGGACTAGCGGTAGCGATACGCAGTATTTT. It translates to CASSLRGTSGSDTQYF.